The 23 T cell receptor beta chains below all came from one sample that was sequenced in a study of metastatic and nonmetastatic thyroid tumors. No patient had received any treatment before thyroid surgery. With MiXCR, TCRdb reprocessed the PCR reads. The data show 3,500 to 5,000 clones, with approximately 29% seen just once and around 16% held by the top ten. The specimen sequenced was adjacent normal tissue. Every receptor here comes from a male donor with papillary thyroid cancer or a benign thyroid nodule (not recorded which). Some clones in this sample may be carry-over from other donors' samples.

The chain links TRBV30 to TRBJ2-7, with TRBD2 matching 8 bases. CDR1 is GTSNPN and CDR2 is SVGIG in the germline V gene (reference sequence). V lost 1 base and J lost 5; bases outside the gene matches: 7. This CDR3 is 14 amino acids long. The CDR3 reads CAWSEAGAAHEQYF. The CDR3 nucleotides read TGTGCCTGGAGTGAAGCGGGAGCGGCCCACGAGCAGTACTTC.

This sequence joins TRBV5-1 and TRBJ2-3; D call uncertain. The CDR3 length is 14 residues. Trimming pared 0 bases from V and 2 bases from J, leaving 7 bases between. Germline CDR1 and CDR2: SGHRS and YFSETQ. The CDR3 DNA reads TGCGCCAGCAGCTTGGAGCAGCTCACAGATACGCAGTATTTT. This sequence encodes CASSLEQLTDTQYF.

Note on this clone: This may come from a read error, since a much larger clone is one base off. This chain joins TRBV5-1 and TRBJ2-7; 10 bases are shared with TRBD2. Looked up from germline, CDR1 is SGHRS and CDR2 is YFSETQ. The junction had 13 bases not matched to a gene; V was cut back by 4 bases and J by 3 bases. The CDR3 has 17 residues. The CDR3 nucleotides are TGCGCCAGCAGCCTTGGACTAGCGGTGTGGGGGGACTACGAGCAGTACTTC. It codes for CASSLGLAVWGDYEQYF.

This rearrangement joins TRBV19 to TRBJ2-7; possible D gene TRBD1, 6 bases. The CDR3 is made up of 15 amino acids. V was cut by 5 bases and J by 5 bases, with 19 bases left in between. Germline CDR1 reads LNHDA; CDR2 reads SQIVND (reference sequence). CDR3 protein: CASSPPSSRGDEQYF. The DNA of the CDR3 is TGTGCCAGTAGTCCGCCCTCGAGCAGGGGTGACGAGCAGTACTTC.

This clone is deemed medium-sized. The chain recombines TRBV5-6 with TRBJ2-7; the D gene could be TRBD1 or TRBD2 (5 bases each). The germline CDR1 and CDR2 sequences are SGHDT and YYEEEE. V lost 4 bases to trimming and J lost 7 bases, with 21 bases between them. This CDR3 is 15 amino acids long. The CDR3 nucleotides are TGTGCCAGCAGCCCAGTCGGGACGTTAGTGGGAGAGCAGTACTTC. This codes for CASSPVGTLVGEQYF.

The rearrangement uses TRBV11-2 and TRBJ2-7; D uncertain. The CDR3 contains 14 residues. Trimming shortened V by 0 bases and J by 2 bases, and 8 bases separated the two germline ends. The germline gives CDR1 SGHAT, CDR2 FQNNGV. This CDR3 reads CASSLDLRAYEQYF. CDR3 nucleotide sequence: TGTGCCAGCAGCTTAGATCTTAGGGCCTACGAGCAGTACTTC.

This rearrangement joins TRBV27 to TRBJ2-7; 11 nucleotides agree with TRBD2. The V gene end was trimmed by 0 bases and the J gene end by 0 bases; junction bases not matched to a gene: 7. CDR1 and CDR2 (germline): MNHEY, SMNVEV (reference sequence). The length of the CDR3 is 18 residues. The CDR3 here is CASSLSVRGLAGSYEQYF. The CDR3 DNA follows: TGTGCCAGCAGTTTATCGGTAAGAGGACTAGCGGGCTCCTACGAGCAGTACTTC.

This clone was seen a handful of times. The rearrangement joins TRBV7-2 to TRBJ2-1; the D is unclear. With 5 bases removed from V and 10 bases from J, the gap between germline ends came to 12 bases. Looked up from germline, CDR1 is SGHTA and CDR2 is FQGNSA. CDR3 length: 12 amino acids. DNA of the CDR3: TGTGCCAGCAGCCGCCCCGGTTACGAGCAGTTCTTC. Protein: CASSRPGYEQFF. Based on the CDR3 plus reference TRBV7-2 and TRBJ2-1, the full variable domain is GAGVSQSPSNKVTEKGKDVELRCDPISGHTALYWYRQSLGQGLEFLIYFQGNSAPDKSGLPSDRFSAERTGGSVSTLTIQRTQQEDSAVYLCASSRPGYEQFFGPGTRLTVL.

This clone was observed at least ten times. The junction and the germline gene differ at one end; a read error may be behind it. The chain joins TRBV29-1 to TRBJ2-3, with TRBD2 matching over 9 bases. From germline, CDR1 is SQVTM and CDR2 ANQGSEA. This CDR3 spans 18 amino acids. Here the CDR3 DNA reads TGCAGCATTGAAGATCTTTGGGCGGGAGGGCGTTTGGCAGATACGCAGTATTTT. As protein: CSIEDLWAGGRLADTQYF.

For this clone: A junction end diverges from the germline sequence, so it may reflect a read error. The V gene is TRBV19, the J gene TRBJ2-1; D is undetermined. Germline V lookup: CDR1 LNHDA, CDR2 SQIVND (reference sequence). The CDR3 consists of 13 residues. Written as DNA, the CDR3 is TGTGCCAGTGGTATTGTACTCTACGATGAGCAGTTCTTC. This encodes CASGIVLYDEQFF.

By sample share, this clone is medium-sized. This chain links TRBV4-1 with TRBJ1-4; the D gene is possibly TRBD1 (5 bases). V was shortened by 3 bases and J by 8 bases, with 10 bases between the two germline ends. Germline assignment: CDR1 MGHRA and CDR2 YSYEKL. The CDR3 runs to 13 residues. The CDR3 sequence is CASSQLTGEKLFF. The CDR3 DNA sequence: TGCGCCAGCAGCCAGCTTACAGGAGAAAAACTGTTTTTT.

This chain links TRBV7-6 with TRBJ2-3; weak D call: TRBD2 (7 bases). V lost 6 bases to trimming and J lost 5 bases, with 21 bases between them. The CDR3 length is 16 residues. Germline V gives CDR1 SGHVS, CDR2 FNYEAQ. The CDR3 is CASSFTIGGPGDTQYF. The CDR3 nucleotides are TGTGCCAGCAGTTTCACTATCGGGGGGCCGGGAGATACGCAGTATTTT.

This clone was detected a few times. The chain has TRBV12-3 or TRBV12-4 and TRBJ2-3, with a weak D call TRBD2 (6 bases). V lost 5 bases and J lost 2, with 8 bases in between. This CDR3 has 13 amino acids. CDR3 DNA: TGTGCCAGCAGTGAACTAGCCACAGATACGCAGTATTTT. Translating gives CASSELATDTQYF.

This clone ranks as medium-sized. The V and J genes are TRBV7-2 and TRBJ2-1; the match to TRBD2 covers 9 bases. The CDR3 sequence is 16 residues long. Germline V gene lookup returns CDR1 SGHTA and CDR2 FQGNSA. The V segment lost 5 bases and the J segment 3 bases; nucleotides outside the gene matches: 8. In DNA form, the CDR3 reads TGTGCCAGCAGCCGAGTAGCGGGGGTCAACTACAATGAGCAGTTCTTC. This translates into CASSRVAGVNYNEQFF.

This clone is deemed medium-sized. The chain employs TRBV3-1 and TRBJ1-6, with D hard to call. Germline V CDR1 and CDR2: LGHDT, YNNKEL (reference sequence). The CDR3 spans 12 residues. Trimming stripped 7 bases from V and 7 bases from J, with 8 bases between. The CDR3 region has the DNA TGTGCCAGCAACCGAGAGAATTCACCCCTCCACTTT. This encodes CASNRENSPLHF.

V usage is TRBV6-1 and J usage is TRBJ2-2; D tentatively reads TRBD1 or TRBD2 (5 bases each). CDR3 length: 14 amino acids. In germline, CDR1 is MNHNS, CDR2 SASEGT. V lost 5 bases and J lost 4, with 11 bases in between. The CDR3 bases are TGTGCCAGCAGTCCCGGGGCGTCCACCGGGGAGCTGTTTTTT. This sequence encodes CASSPGASTGELFF.

This chain joins TRBV11-1 and TRBJ1-1; D unresolved. Germline V gene lookup returns CDR1 SGHAT and CDR2 FQDESV (reference sequence). Trimming shortened V by 0 bases and J by 1 base, and 21 bases separated the two germline ends. The CDR3 runs to 19 residues. The DNA of the CDR3 is TGTGCCAGCAGCTTAGCCTTGGTTCGGGATGAACGTGGGAACACTGAAGCTTTCTTT. This sequence encodes CASSLALVRDERGNTEAFF. Based on the CDR3 plus reference TRBV11-1 and TRBJ1-1, the full variable domain is EAEVAQSPRYKITEKSQAVAFWCDPISGHATLYWYRQILGQGPELLVQFQDESVVDDSQLPKDRFSAERLKGVDSTLKIQPAELGDSAMYLCASSLALVRDERGNTEAFFGQGTRLTVV.

This clone showed up just a few times. A read error may produce the germline difference seen at one junction end. The chain has TRBV7-9 and TRBJ1-2; TRBD1 is a possible D gene (5 bases). The CDR3 is made up of 13 amino acids. The germline V gene encodes CDR1 SEHNR and CDR2 FQNEAQ (reference sequence). The CDR3 DNA reads as TGTGCCAACAGCCAGGGAAAGCGTGATGGCTACACCTTC. Translating it yields CANSQGKRDGYTF.

On this clone itself: At the DNA level, this CDR3 is encoded by other sequences in the same sample as well. The genes are TRBV7-3 and TRBJ1-1, with D hard to call. The germline V gene has CDR1 SGHTA and CDR2 FQGTGA. The CDR3 has 13 amino acids. The V and J ends lost 5 bases and 3 bases respectively, with 10 bases between them. In DNA, the CDR3 is TGTGCCAGCAGCAGGAGAGCTGACACTGAAGCTTTCTTT. Translating gives CASSRRADTEAFF.

Note on this clone: The same CDR3 also results from other DNA sequences found in this sample. J is TRBJ2-4 and V is TRBV20-1, with D hard to call. This CDR3 comprises 14 residues. Germline values: CDR1 DFQATT, CDR2 SNEGSKA (reference sequence). The germline V and J ends were trimmed by 5 bases and 6 bases, with 17 bases remaining between them. The CDR3 DNA sequence: TGCAGTGCTTGGGGTCCGTTGGACGTAAACATTCAGTACTTC. It yields the protein CSAWGPLDVNIQYF.

Sample share makes this clone large. The rearrangement joins TRBV12-3 or TRBV12-4 to TRBJ1-1, with D tentatively TRBD1 (5 bases). This CDR3 spans 14 amino acids. The V gene lost 8 bases and the J gene lost 1 base, with 14 bases spanning the gap. CDR3 bases: TGTGCCAGCTCCTCGATGGGGGGGAACACTGAAGCTTTCTTT. Amino acid sequence: CASSSMGGNTEAFF.

This clone is classed as large. The chain is built from TRBV6-1 and TRBJ2-1; TRBD1 matches 9 bases. This CDR3 contains 16 residues. The V and J ends lost 4 bases and 4 bases, in that order; junction bases with no gene match: 8. Germline assignment: CDR1 MNHNS and CDR2 SASEGT. The CDR3 DNA follows: TGTGCCAGCAGTGGGTTGGGGACAGGGATATACAATGAGCAGTTCTTC. It is translated as CASSGLGTGIYNEQFF.

The sample holds a few counts of this clone. V is TRBV20-1 and J is TRBJ2-5; D may be TRBD1 (6 bases). V lost 3 bases to trimming and J lost 5 bases, with 19 bases between them. This CDR3 has 15 amino acids. Germline V gene data show CDR1 as DFQATT and CDR2 as SNEGSKA (reference sequence). The CDR3 sequence: CSARDSDRIGETQYF. The CDR3 coding sequence is TGCAGTGCTAGGGACTCAGACAGGATTGGGGAGACCCAGTACTTC.